This is a list of T cell receptor beta chains from one sample in a study of T cell responses to AZD1222 COVID-19 vaccine. The method was immunoSEQ multiplex PCR; TCRdb's version includes in-frame clones alone and lacks a portion of them. The data show around 110,000 clones, approximately 90% seen once. Sequencing used peripheral blood, obtained on day 0 of AZD1222 vaccination. The source of these receptors is an adult in good health. CDR3s include the opening cysteine and the closing phenylalanine or tryptophan. The D gene is left open where the match is weak. Clone size, where shown, is once, few, many, or a class for clones that have expanded.

d_call	v_call	clone_size	j_call	cdr3_aa	cdr3_nt
TRBD2	TRBV9	.	TRBJ2-2	CASSVRYTSGRAGGELFF	TGTGCCAGCAGCGTCCGTTATACTAGCGGGAGGGCCGGCGGGGAGCTGTTTTTT
.	TRBV10-3	.	TRBJ2-3	CAISERSGRTDTQYF	TGTGCCATCAGTGAGCGGAGCGGCCGCACAGATACGCAGTATTTT
.	TRBV21-1	.	TRBJ2-2	CASSKEGLTNTGELFF	TGTGCCAGCAGCAAAGAGGGACTAACGAACACCGGGGAGCTGTTTTTT
.	TRBV12-5	.	TRBJ2-2	CASGSYGAGELFF	TGTGCTAGTGGTTCCTACGGGGCCGGGGAGCTGTTTTTT
.	TRBV7-8	.	TRBJ1-3	CASSLTADGAGNTIYF	TGTGCCAGCAGCTTAACCGCGGACGGCGCGGGAAACACCATATATTTT
TRBD1	TRBV2	.	TRBJ2-2	CASSPGTGATGELFF	TGTGCCAGCAGTCCCGGGACAGGGGCAACCGGGGAGCTGTTTTTT
TRBD1	TRBV11-3	.	TRBJ2-7	CASSLGTGESYEQYF	TGTGCCAGCAGCCTAGGGACAGGAGAAAGCTACGAGCAGTACTTC
.	TRBV6-6	.	TRBJ1-6	CASRGMVNNSPLHF	TGTGCCAGCAGAGGGATGGTGAATAATTCACCCCTCCACTTT
TRBD1	TRBV4-1	.	TRBJ1-2	CASSQPDRGAGGIGYTF	TGCGCCAGCAGCCAACCCGACAGGGGGGCTGGGGGGATTGGCTACACCTTC
.	TRBV29-1	.	TRBJ2-1	CSVTAWTAGEQFF	TGCAGCGTTACAGCCTGGACTGCGGGAGAGCAGTTCTTC
TRBD1	TRBV19	.	TRBJ1-1	CASSFTGTGNTEAFF	TGTGCCAGTAGTTTCACCGGGACAGGGAATACTGAAGCTTTCTTT
TRBD2	TRBV19	.	TRBJ2-2	CASGGGAITGELFF	TGTGCCAGTGGCGGGGGGGCGATCACCGGGGAGCTGTTTTTT
.	TRBV5-8	.	TRBJ2-3	CASSHRAMGTDTQYF	TGTGCCAGCAGCCACAGGGCTATGGGCACAGATACGCAGTATTTT
.	TRBV5-5	.	TRBJ1-1	CASSFYPPGGGSEAFF	TGTGCCAGCAGCTTTTACCCGCCGGGGGGAGGGTCTGAAGCTTTCTTT
.	TRBV30	.	TRBJ1-3	CAYIPGLLGGYTIYF	TGTGCCTATATACCGGGACTCCTCGGGGGTTACACCATATATTTT
.	TRBV7-9	.	TRBJ2-1	CASSTRRTDSVVYNEQFF	TGTGCCAGCAGCACTCGGCGCACCGATAGCGTGGTCTACAATGAGCAGTTCTTC
TRBD1	TRBV28	once	TRBJ2-5	CASSGRDRGGETQYF	TGTGCCAGCAGTGGCCGGGACAGGGGGGGAGAGACCCAGTACTTC
.	TRBV27	.	TRBJ1-1	CASSTIAGAEAFF	TGTGCCAGCAGTACTATAGCGGGGGCTGAAGCTTTCTTT
.	TRBV7-2	.	TRBJ1-3	CASSPGFSGNTIYF	TGTGCCAGCAGCCCGGGTTTCTCTGGAAACACCATATATTTT
TRBD1	TRBV5-4	.	TRBJ1-1	CASSMGQMNTEAFF	TGTGCCAGCAGCATGGGACAGATGAACACTGAAGCTTTCTTT
.	TRBV27	.	TRBJ1-1	CASSPIPQGGTEAFF	TGTGCCAGCAGCCCCATTCCCCAGGGAGGGACTGAAGCTTTCTTT
TRBD2	TRBV20-1	.	TRBJ2-1	CSASLLAGINEQFF	TGCAGTGCTAGTCTACTAGCGGGGATCAATGAGCAGTTCTTC
.	TRBV7-2	once	TRBJ2-1	CASRPRTVYNEQFF	TGTGCCAGCAGGCCCCGGACTGTCTACAATGAGCAGTTCTTC
.	TRBV12-3/TRBV12-4	.	TRBJ1-1	CASSSFTEAFF	TGTGCCAGCAGTTCATTTACTGAAGCTTTCTTT
.	TRBV5-1	.	TRBJ1-2	CASSSRLGDDGYTF	TGCGCCAGCAGCTCCCGTTTAGGGGATGATGGCTACACCTTC
.	TRBV4-2	.	TRBJ2-3	CASSQDPEGTSTDTQYF	TGTGCCAGCAGCCAAGATCCAGAGGGAACTAGCACAGATACGCAGTATTTT
TRBD1	TRBV5-1	.	TRBJ1-5	CASSFGTGSQPQHF	TGCGCCAGCAGCTTTGGGACAGGCAGTCAGCCCCAGCATTTT
.	TRBV15	.	TRBJ2-7	CATSRDGFTDEQYF	TGTGCCACCAGCAGAGATGGGTTTACCGACGAGCAGTACTTC
.	TRBV7-9	few	TRBJ1-4	CASRASGTVNEKLFF	TGTGCCAGCAGGGCCTCCGGGACGGTGAATGAAAAACTGTTTTTT
.	TRBV10-2	.	TRBJ1-6	CASSETENNSPLHF	TGCGCCAGCAGTGAGACAGAAAATAATTCACCCCTCCACTTT
TRBD1	TRBV6-5	.	TRBJ1-1	CASRVTGVNTEAFF	TGTGCCAGCAGGGTGACAGGGGTGAACACTGAAGCTTTCTTT
TRBD1	TRBV27	.	TRBJ2-7	CASSGPGQGYNEQYF	TGTGCCAGCAGTGGACCGGGACAGGGGTACAACGAGCAGTACTTC
TRBD2	TRBV5-1	.	TRBJ2-7	CASSLVAGANYEQYF	TGCGCCAGCAGCTTGGTAGCGGGGGCGAACTACGAGCAGTACTTC
TRBD1	TRBV6-2/TRBV6-3	.	TRBJ2-2	CASSYWTGGLGTGELFF	TGTGCCAGCAGTTACTGGACAGGGGGCTTGGGGACCGGGGAGCTGTTTTTT
TRBD2	TRBV18	.	TRBJ2-7	CASKGLAGSSYEQYF	TGTGCCAGCAAGGGACTAGCGGGAAGCTCCTACGAGCAGTACTTC
TRBD1	TRBV6-5	.	TRBJ2-3	CASRPGDSITDTQYF	TGTGCCAGCAGGCCCGGGGACAGCATCACAGATACGCAGTATTTT
.	TRBV27	.	TRBJ1-1	CASSLSIVAGYTEAFF	TGTGCCAGCAGTTTATCGATAGTGGCGGGCTACACTGAAGCTTTCTTT
.	TRBV7-3	.	TRBJ1-1	CASSLSRGGTEAFF	TGTGCCAGCAGCTTATCCCGGGGCGGCACTGAAGCTTTCTTT
TRBD1	TRBV6-1	few	TRBJ2-1	CASSEDRGQASYNEQFF	TGTGCCAGCAGTGAAGACAGGGGGCAAGCGTCCTACAATGAGCAGTTCTTC
.	TRBV10-1	.	TRBJ1-1	CASRGSIDTEAFF	TGCGCCAGCAGGGGGTCCATCGACACTGAAGCTTTCTTT
TRBD1	TRBV7-8	.	TRBJ1-5	CASSTQGAQPQHF	TGTGCCAGCAGCACCCAGGGGGCACAGCCCCAGCATTTT
.	TRBV28	.	TRBJ1-2	CASTPPEGNIYGYTF	TGTGCCAGCACCCCTCCCGAGGGGAATATTTATGGCTACACCTTC
TRBD1	TRBV5-1	.	TRBJ2-3	CASSLRQGGTDTQYF	TGCGCCAGCAGCTTGAGACAGGGTGGGACAGATACGCAGTATTTT
TRBD1	TRBV19	.	TRBJ2-5	CASSIEQGAQYF	TGTGCCAGTAGTATCGAACAGGGGGCCCAGTACTTC
.	TRBV7-2	.	TRBJ1-2	CASRPDGDGYTF	TGTGCCAGCAGGCCCGATGGGGATGGCTACACCTTC
.	TRBV7-8	.	TRBJ1-5	CASSSFGQPQHF	TGTGCCAGCAGCTCGTTCGGTCAGCCCCAGCATTTT
.	TRBV4-1	.	TRBJ1-5	CASSQHTGNQPQHF	TGCGCCAGCAGCCAACATACAGGCAATCAGCCCCAGCATTTT
.	TRBV20-1	.	TRBJ1-2	CSGRGAGGYTF	TGCAGTGGCCGGGGGGCCGGAGGCTACACCTTC
TRBD1	TRBV11-3	many	TRBJ2-2	CASSPVQGARAGELFF	TGTGCCAGCAGCCCAGTACAGGGGGCGAGGGCCGGGGAGCTGTTTTTT
TRBD2	TRBV5-1	.	TRBJ2-2	CASSLAELAVNTGELFF	TGCGCCAGCAGCTTGGCCGAACTAGCGGTTAACACCGGGGAGCTGTTTTTT